These 20 T cell receptor beta chains originate from one sample sequenced in a study of T-cell reconstitution after alpha-beta-depleted transplantation in children. The TCRbeta library was prepared with unique molecular identifiers. TCRdb re-analysed the PCR reads in MiXCR, keeping a single row per CDR3 protein. This repertoire shows 250,000 to 300,000 distinct CDR3 sequences, 10% found once; its top ten account for roughly 7%. The sequenced sample was PBMCs, obtained before TCRalphabeta/CD19-depleted stem cell transplant. The receptors originated from a boy in the first two years of life with acute myeloid leukemia, due to receive a stem cell transplant.

The V and J genes are TRBV2 and TRBJ1-2, with 9 bases matching TRBD1. The CDR3 extends over 13 amino acids. Looked up from germline, CDR1 is SNHLY and CDR2 is FYNNEI. With 6 bases clipped from V and 7 bases from J, the junction kept 6 bases outside the gene matches. CDR3 DNA sequence: TGTGCCAGCAGGAAGACAGGGGGAGGTGGCTACACCTTC. Its translation is CASRKTGGGGYTF.

This clonotype was recorded many times. The J gene is TRBJ2-7, the V gene TRBV19; 7 bases align to TRBD2. Germline V CDR1 and CDR2: LNHDA, SQIVND (reference sequence). This CDR3 is built from 16 residues. V was clipped by 3 bases and J by 5 bases; unmatched bases: 13. In DNA form, the CDR3 reads TGTGCCAGTAGTATCGCGGGAGTAGGGGACTTCGACGAGCAGTACTTC. Translated: CASSIAGVGDFDEQYF.

This clonotype was recorded a few times. The chain links TRBV5-1 to TRBJ2-3; 7 nucleotides agree with TRBD2. CDR3 size: 15 residues. The V segment lost 0 bases and the J segment 4 bases; nucleotides outside the gene matches: 5. Looked up from germline, CDR1 is SGHRS and CDR2 is YFSETQ. The CDR3 nucleotides are TGCGCCAGCAGCTTGGCTCTAGCGGACGCAGATACGCAGTATTTT. Its protein product is CASSLALADADTQYF. Combining the CDR3 with reference TRBV5-1 and TRBJ2-3 gives the whole variable domain KAGVTQTPRYLIKTRGQQVTLSCSPISGHRSVSWYQQTPGQGLQFLFEYFSETQRNKGNFPGRFSGRQFSNSRSEMNVSTLELGDSALYLCASSLALADADTQYFGPGTRLTVL.

This clonotype was detected ten times or more. In nucleotides, the CDR3 is TGTGCCAGCAGTTTAAGACTAGCGGTAAACAATGAGCAGTTCTTC. It yields the protein CASSLRLAVNNEQFF. This chain joins TRBV27 and TRBJ2-1; 9 nucleotides match TRBD2. This CDR3 region has 15 residues. The V gene end was trimmed by 2 bases and the J gene end by 5 bases; junction bases not matched to a gene: 4. The germline CDR1 and CDR2 sequences are MNHEY and SMNVEV (reference sequence).

The table lists this clonotype with a few counts. This chain connects TRBV20-1 to TRBJ2-7, with unresolved D. The V end lost 4 bases, the J end lost 3 bases, and 16 bases lay between the germline ends. Germline loops: CDR1 DFQATT, CDR2 SNEGSKA (reference sequence). The CDR3 contains 14 residues. The CDR3 DNA follows: TGCAGTGCTATAGACTCACCTGCCTACTACGAGCAGTACTTC. Its protein product is CSAIDSPAYYEQYF.

This chain uses TRBV6-5 with TRBJ2-3; D gene ambiguous. The ends were cut back, 2 bases at V and 0 bases at J, with 15 bases in the middle. Germline lookup yields CDR1 MNHEY and CDR2 SVGAGI. The CDR3 loop spans 17 amino acids. CDR3 residues: CASSYGSRHLSTDTQYF. CDR3 coding DNA: TGTGCCAGCAGTTACGGGTCCCGACATCTAAGCACAGATACGCAGTATTTT.

V is TRBV7-8 and J is TRBJ2-7, with 8 bases fitting TRBD1. The V gene end was trimmed by 5 bases and the J gene end by 4 bases; junction bases not matched to a gene: 10. Germline CDR1 SGHVS, CDR2 FQNEAQ. The CDR3 has 15 amino acids. As DNA, the CDR3 is TGTGCCAGCAGCCATCCGGGACAGGCGGCTTACGAGCAGTACTTC. This translates into CASSHPGQAAYEQYF.

This clonotype has ten or more counts. This chain links TRBV7-2 with TRBJ2-3; 7 nucleotides match TRBD2. This CDR3 spans 16 amino acids. V was clipped by 5 bases and J by 11 bases; unmatched bases: 19. Germline-derived CDR1 and CDR2 are SGHTA and FQGNSA. The CDR3 DNA reads as TGTGCCAGCAGCGCCCGTATTTCGGGAGGCCTACGTGAGCAGTATTTT. Translation gives CASSARISGGLREQYF.

This clonotype occurred many times. The chain combines TRBV7-2 with TRBJ2-3; 11 bases align to TRBD2. The junction had 5 bases not matched to a gene; V was cut back by 3 bases and J by 6 bases. Germline V CDR1 and CDR2: SGHTA, FQGNSA. CDR3 length equals 15 residues. The CDR3 reads CASSFLAGGLDTQYF. The CDR3 nucleotides read TGTGCCAGCAGCTTTCTAGCGGGGGGCTTGGATACGCAGTATTTT.

At least ten counts were recorded for this clonotype. The chain carries TRBV14 and TRBJ2-5; D remains unclear. Looked up from germline, CDR1 is SGHDN and CDR2 is FVKESK. Trimming removed 2 bases from V and 7 bases from J, with 5 bases in between. The CDR3 runs 11 residues. The CDR3 loop reads CASSQFGTQYF. The CDR3 DNA follows: TGTGCCAGCAGCCAATTTGGGACCCAGTACTTC.

Remarks on this clonotype: A much larger clone is a single base away; this may be a read error. V and J are TRBV24-1 and TRBJ2-7; possibly TRBD2 for D (5 bases). The CDR3 is 16 residues long. The V gene lost 6 bases and the J gene lost 3 bases, with 20 bases spanning the gap. Per germline, CDR1 KGHDR and CDR2 SFDVKD. The CDR3 bases are TGTGCCACCAGTCGAAGCAGGAGGCCGCTCGTCTACGAGCAGTACTTC. Amino acid sequence: CATSRSRRPLVYEQYF.

On this clonotype: A single base separates this from a much larger clone, so it may be a read error. J is TRBJ2-1 and V is TRBV4-2; a possible D gene is TRBD2 (5 bases). There are 16 residues in the CDR3. The germline V gene has CDR1 LGHNA and CDR2 YNFKEQ. For the CDR3, the DNA is TGTGCCAGCAGCCAAGGGTCGCTAGCCATATACAATGACCAGTTCTTC. As protein: CASSQGSLAIYNDQFF.

This clonotype came up many times. CDR3 sequence reads: CASSQQGLLGAFF. For the CDR3, the DNA is TGTGCCAGCAGCCAACAGGGCCTCCTGGGAGCTTTCTTT. This chain connects TRBV14 to TRBJ1-1; a weak D match, TRBD1 (5 bases). Germline CDR1 reads SGHDN; CDR2 reads FVKESK. The CDR3 runs to 13 residues. Deletions cut 2 bases from V and 10 bases from J, with 14 bases between.

This clonotype showed up many times. The chain couples TRBV7-9 to TRBJ1-2; TRBD1 might be the D (5 bases). This CDR3 spans 18 amino acids. The germline CDR1 and CDR2 sequences are SEHNR and FQNEAQ (reference sequence). Trimming removed 6 bases from V and 0 bases from J, with 23 bases in between. The CDR3 region has the DNA TGTGCCAGCAGTTTCCCCCCCGCCGGGACCCCTACTAACTATGGCTACACCTTC. It codes for CASSFPPAGTPTNYGYTF. The entire variable domain, with the rest obtained from reference TRBV7-9 and TRBJ1-2, is as follows: DTGVSQNPRHKITKRGQNVTFRCDPISEHNRLYWYRQTLGQGPEFLTYFQNEAQLEKSRLLSDRFSAERPKGSFSTLEIQRTEQGDSAMYLCASSFPPAGTPTNYGYTFGSGTRLTVV.

This clonotype was recorded a few times. The genes are TRBV10-3 and TRBJ1-2, with unresolved D. This CDR3 has 13 residues. The germline V gene encodes CDR1 ENHRY and CDR2 SYGVKD. The V and J ends lost 10 bases and 4 bases respectively, with 16 bases between them. Here the CDR3 reads CATGNSVGYGYTF. DNA of the CDR3: TGTGCCACCGGTAATAGCGTCGGCTATGGCTACACCTTC.

This clonotype was detected only a few times. A junction boundary mismatches the germline segment, possibly from a read error. The J gene is TRBJ2-1, the V gene TRBV20-1, with D maybe TRBD1 (5 bases). CDR1 and CDR2 from the germline V gene are DFQATT and SNEGSKA (reference sequence). The length of the CDR3 is 10 residues. CDR3 coding DNA: TGCAGTGCTAGGGTTTATGAGTCAGGGTTC. Protein product: CSARVYESGF.

This clonotype has ten or more counts. This chain links TRBV20-1 with TRBJ2-7; the D gene is possibly TRBD2 (5 bases). V lost 0 bases and J 7 bases, leaving 13 bases between the germline ends. This CDR3 spans 13 amino acids. Germline CDR1 DFQATT, CDR2 SNEGSKA (reference sequence). CDR3 sequence: CSARDLDSEEQYF. Here the CDR3 DNA reads TGCAGTGCTAGAGATCTGGACTCAGAAGAGCAGTACTTC.

This clonotype has ten or more counts. The chain recombines TRBV7-6 with TRBJ2-7; unclear D gene. This CDR3 region has 14 residues. V was pared by 2 bases and J by 0 bases, with 8 bases between. Germline V gene sequence: CDR1 SGHVS, CDR2 FNYEAQ. The CDR3 nucleotides are TGTGCCAGCAGCTTACTCGCGGTCTCCTACGAGCAGTACTTC. Amino acid sequence: CASSLLAVSYEQYF.

This clonotype was counted many times. J is TRBJ1-4 and V is TRBV12-3 or TRBV12-4, with TRBD1 as a possible D gene (6 bases). V was shortened by 4 bases and J by 3 bases, with 9 bases between the two germline ends. The CDR3 loop spans 14 amino acids. CDR3 DNA sequence: TGTGCCAGCAGTTACAGGGATCCTAATGAAAAACTGTTTTTT. This codes for CASSYRDPNEKLFF.

This chain links TRBV11-2 with TRBJ2-5, with D perhaps TRBD1 (5 bases). Trimming stripped 7 bases from V and 2 bases from J, with 17 bases between. Germline V gene lookup returns CDR1 SGHAT and CDR2 FQNNGV. The CDR3 runs to 15 residues. The CDR3, as DNA: TGTGCCAGCACCCTATCTCTGGGGCCTCAAGAGACCCAGTACTTC. Translation: CASTLSLGPQETQYF.